Shown below are 9 T cell receptor beta chains from a single sample sequenced in a study of T cells after yellow fever vaccination (dated by TCRdb to between 2018 and 2020). Receptors were amplified or captured by 5' RACE. Sequenced using an Illumina NovaSeq 6000. TCRdb redid the processing of the public reads, applying fastp at Q25 and MiXCR, and retained in-frame beta chains. Every entry covers one CDR3 protein and lists the most common genes and DNA from its rows. Present in this sample are about 310,000 distinct CDR3 sequences, around 4% of which were seen just once. Of the sample, about 20% is held by the ten largest clones. The sample's treatment or condition label, decoded: live attenuated yellow fever vaccine strain. Material: PBMCs, obtained on the day of the yellow fever booster vaccination. The receptors stem from a man between 18 and 35 years old who received the YFV17D yellow fever vaccine.

J is TRBJ2-1 and V is TRBV7-9; 7 bases fit TRBD1. The V segment lost 7 bases and the J segment 6 bases; nucleotides outside the gene matches: 9. CDR3 size: 14 residues. The germline CDR1 and CDR2 sequences are SEHNR and FQNEAQ (reference sequence). The CDR3 protein is CASKQRQGTNEQFF. The CDR3 DNA reads as TGTGCCAGCAAGCAAAGACAGGGTACCAATGAGCAGTTCTTC. Combining the CDR3 with reference TRBV7-9 and TRBJ2-1 gives the whole variable domain DTGVSQNPRHKITKRGQNVTFRCDPISEHNRLYWYRQTLGQGPEFLTYFQNEAQLEKSRLLSDRFSAERPKGSFSTLEIQRTEQGDSAMYLCASKQRQGTNEQFFGPGTRLTVL.

This chain joins TRBV7-9 and TRBJ1-6, with 8 bases identical to TRBD1. V shed 7 bases, J shed 2 bases, and the junction held 10 bases outside the gene matches. Germline loops: CDR1 SEHNR, CDR2 FQNEAQ (reference sequence). This CDR3 is 17 amino acids long. This CDR3 is CASTELGQGPYNSPLHF. DNA for the CDR3: TGTGCCAGCACGGAACTAGGACAGGGACCCTATAATTCACCCCTCCACTTT.

This clonotype was detected many times. This chain links TRBV28 with TRBJ1-3; the D is unclear. V was shortened by 8 bases and J by 2 bases, with 13 bases between the two germline ends. CDR1 and CDR2 from the germline V gene are MDHEN and SYDVKM. This CDR3 comprises 14 residues. CDR3 region: CASFVGGAGNTIYF. The CDR3 nucleotides are TGTGCCAGCTTCGTAGGAGGAGCTGGAAACACCATATATTTT. The full variable domain, its missing parts supplied by reference TRBV28 and TRBJ1-3, is DVKVTQSSRYLVKRTGEKVFLECVQDMDHENMFWYRQDPGLGLRLIYFSYDVKMKEKGDIPEGYSVSREKKERFSLILESASTNQTSMYLCASFVGGAGNTIYFGEGSWLTVV.

V and J are TRBV7-9 and TRBJ1-5, with a possible D match to TRBD1 (6 bases). Germline CDR1 SEHNR, CDR2 FQNEAQ (reference sequence). V lost 2 bases and J lost 6, with 23 bases in between. CDR3 length equals 18 residues. Here the CDR3 DNA reads TGTGCCAGCAGCTTACAGGACAGTGTAAGGGCCCAATGTCAGCCCCAGCATTTT. This encodes CASSLQDSVRAQCQPQHF. The complete variable domain, with remaining parts taken from reference TRBV7-9 and TRBJ1-5, reads DTGVSQNPRHKITKRGQNVTFRCDPISEHNRLYWYRQTLGQGPEFLTYFQNEAQLEKSRLLSDRFSAERPKGSFSTLEIQRTEQGDSAMYLCASSLQDSVRAQCQPQHFGDGTRLSIL.

This clonotype was counted between two and nine times. This chain links TRBV5-4 with TRBJ2-5, with 7 bases aligning to TRBD1. Germline CDR1 SGHNT, CDR2 YYREEE (reference sequence). The CDR3 is 16 amino acids. V dropped 3 bases and J dropped 4; count of bases not matched to a gene: 12. CDR3 sequence: CASSSEEGAGRETQYF. The CDR3 DNA reads as TGTGCCAGCAGCTCCGAAGAGGGGGCTGGACGAGAGACCCAGTACTTC.

This clonotype was seen a handful of times. The V gene is TRBV19, the J gene TRBJ2-7; D is undetermined. The V end lost 3 bases, the J end lost 2 bases, and 14 bases lay between the germline ends. CDR1 LNHDA and CDR2 SQIVND come from the germline V gene (reference sequence). The CDR3 covers 15 residues. CDR3 region: CASSIPKKSTYEQYF. CDR3 bases: TGTGCCAGTAGTATCCCCAAGAAATCCACCTACGAGCAGTACTTC.

This clonotype was seen ten or more times. The V gene is TRBV3-1, the J gene TRBJ1-1, with D hard to call. This CDR3 has 13 residues. V gave up 1 base and J gave up 11 bases, with 14 bases separating them. Per the germline V gene, CDR1 is LGHDT and CDR2 is YNNKEL (reference sequence). CDR3 protein: CASSQGTAERAFF. Here the CDR3 DNA reads TGTGCCAGCAGCCAAGGGACGGCCGAGAGGGCTTTCTTT. Filled out from reference TRBV3-1 and TRBJ1-1, the complete variable domain reads DTAVSQTPKYLVTQMGNDKSIKCEQNLGHDTMYWYKQDSKKFLKIMFSYNNKELIINETVPNRFSPKSPDKAHLNLHINSLELGDSAVYFCASSQGTAERAFFGQGTRLTVV.

This clonotype was seen a few times. The chain has TRBV7-3 and TRBJ2-1, with D perhaps matching TRBD1 (5 bases). There are 13 residues in the CDR3. Trimming cost V 2 bases and J 7 bases, with 9 bases left between them. Germline-derived CDR1 and CDR2 are SGHTA and FQGTGA. CDR3 residues: CASSLQPGNEQFF. The CDR3 coding sequence is TGTGCCAGCAGCTTACAACCAGGGAATGAGCAGTTCTTC.

This clonotype was seen many times. The chain combines TRBV20-1 with TRBJ1-5, with unresolved D. CDR3 size: 13 residues. The germline V gene has CDR1 DFQATT and CDR2 SNEGSKA (reference sequence). V dropped 5 bases and J dropped 2 bases, with 10 bases sitting between them. CDR3 sequence: CSAALSGNQPQHF. CDR3 DNA: TGCAGTGCTGCCCTATCGGGCAATCAGCCCCAGCATTTT.